A selection of T cell receptor beta chains follows, all from one sample in a study of blood T cell repertoires in COVID-19. The method was immunoSEQ multiplex PCR; TCRdb's version includes in-frame clones alone and lacks a portion of them. Of around 300,000 clones in the sample, about 87% were seen once. Input material: PBMCs or T cells enriched from blood (not recorded which). All receptors come from a man aged 30-40 years who had recovered from COVID-19. CDR3s leave out the opening cysteine and the closing phenylalanine or tryptophan. The D gene is left open where the match is weak.

v_call d_call cdr3_aa
TRBV18 TRBD2 ASSPSGVRNTGELF
TRBV19 TRBD1 ASSSRDRGYEQY
TRBV7-8 . ASSLGRGGFSLSNYGYT
TRBV7-9 TRBD2 ASSLGSGGFKEQF
TRBV24-1 . ATSDLAYGYT
TRBV7-9 TRBD1 ASSSPPGTGLPDTQY
TRBV19 TRBD1 ASSNTGGVQPQH
TRBV2 TRBD1 ASSGPGQLYNEQF
TRBV5-4 TRBD2 ASGRRGGNTGELF
TRBV7-9 . ASTIAGGETQY
TRBV7-2 TRBD1 ASSRTAGGLFYEQY
TRBV5-4 TRBD1 ASSLPGGSENIQY
TRBV29-1 . SVTSGRAVTF
TRBV10-1 TRBD2 ASSRSSGEADTQY
TRBV7-2 TRBD1 ASSLGPGGADTQY
TRBV28 . ASSSGAPRSYEQY
TRBV12-3/TRBV12-4 TRBD1 ASRQGWGYGYT
TRBV21-1 . ASSRQGPNQPQH
TRBV6-5 TRBD2 ASSRLAGGYNEQF
TRBV3-1/TRBV3-2 TRBD2 ASSQGGVSGGAIQY
TRBV4-1 TRBD2 ASSQVASGGANEQF
TRBV28 TRBD1 ASSLYAGGTDSGKLF
TRBV19 TRBD1 ASSVRDSPGGYT
TRBV4-1 . ASSPDEQGYEQY
TRBV2 TRBD1 ASTGTGRLGYT
TRBV15 TRBD1 ATSRTGEGTNEKLF
TRBV2 . ASNRDRGNSPLH
TRBV5-6 . ASSLLQDMNTEAF
TRBV27 . ASGPFDRASNYGYT
TRBV11-2 . ASSPGGHYGYT
TRBV7-3 . ASSLNSGGEQF
TRBV7-6 . ASSLEQGGGDTQY
TRBV7-6 TRBD2 ASTPRLAGGNNEQF
TRBV4-1 . ASSQSPNEKLF
TRBV12-3/TRBV12-4 . ASSSQGAFGYT
TRBV21-1 . ASNKFIRGRAYEQY
TRBV10-2 TRBD1 ASRPPRTGGSWVTQY
TRBV28 TRBD1 ASRQPGQGTQPQH
TRBV4-2 TRBD2 ASSQLTSGGAGAKNIQY
TRBV2 . ASSESADTYEQY
TRBV13 TRBD1 ASSDRGQGLRNTEAF
TRBV29-1 TRBD1 SVRTRGLGNTIY
TRBV25-1 . ASSSSAAQPQH
TRBV5-8 TRBD1 AVSGGAPYGYT
TRBV5-1 . ASSLVTYTDTQY
TRBV7-6 . ASSLGPTGELF
TRBV10-2 TRBD2 ASRTSGFSTDTQY
TRBV4-1 TRBD1 ASSQFSGQGERGYT
TRBV11-2 . ASSLVSHEQY
TRBV18 TRBD1 ASSLQGAGGNTIY
TRBV23-1 . ASSHFFTSSGNTIY
TRBV5-1 . ASSLIGAGETQY
TRBV5-1 TRBD1 ASSYGQGGEKLF
TRBV28 . ASSLQGSTYNEQF
TRBV5-1 . ASSRTHGREYEQY
TRBV7-9 TRBD1 ASSPGTAYGYT
TRBV29-1 . SAKTGSQNQPQH
TRBV10-3 TRBD2 AISEERGNTGELF
TRBV3-1/TRBV3-2 . ASSQDDGGEQY
TRBV24-1 . ATSEYEQGTGELF